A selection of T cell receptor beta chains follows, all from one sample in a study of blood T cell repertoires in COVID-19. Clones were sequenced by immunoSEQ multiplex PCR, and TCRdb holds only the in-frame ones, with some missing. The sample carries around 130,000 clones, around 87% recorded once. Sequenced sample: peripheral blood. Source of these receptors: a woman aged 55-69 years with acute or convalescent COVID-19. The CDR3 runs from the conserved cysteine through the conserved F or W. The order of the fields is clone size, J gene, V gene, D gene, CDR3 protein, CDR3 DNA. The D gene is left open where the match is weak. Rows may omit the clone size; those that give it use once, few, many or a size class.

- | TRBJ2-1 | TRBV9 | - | CASSPTLGDEQFF | TGTGCCAGCAGCCCCACTTTGGGCGATGAGCAGTTCTTC
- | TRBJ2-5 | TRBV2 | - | CASSETGLQETQYF | TGTGCCAGCAGTGAAACAGGCCTCCAAGAGACCCAGTACTTC
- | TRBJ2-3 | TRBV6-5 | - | CAEGEGGTDTQYF | TGTGCAGAGGGGGAAGGGGGAACAGATACGCAGTATTTT
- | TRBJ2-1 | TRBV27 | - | CASSSALPGYNEQFF | TGTGCCAGCAGTTCGGCGCTGCCGGGCTACAATGAGCAGTTCTTC
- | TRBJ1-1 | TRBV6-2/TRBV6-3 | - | CASSPHSGPTEAFF | TGTGCCAGCAGTCCCCACTCAGGGCCCACTGAAGCTTTCTTT
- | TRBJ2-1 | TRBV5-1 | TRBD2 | CASSLRTSGSRDEQFF | TGCGCCAGCAGCTTGCGGACTAGCGGGAGTAGAGATGAGCAGTTCTTC
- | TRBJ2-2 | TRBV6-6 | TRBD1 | CASRRTGVANTGELFF | TGTGCCAGCAGGCGTACAGGGGTCGCGAACACCGGGGAGCTGTTTTTT
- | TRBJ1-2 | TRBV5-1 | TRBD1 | CASSRDSQNYGYTF | TGCGCCAGCAGCCGGGACAGTCAAAACTATGGCTACACCTTC
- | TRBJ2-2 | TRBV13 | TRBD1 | CASSLYGQGAGELFF | TGTGCCAGCAGCTTATATGGACAGGGGGCCGGGGAGCTGTTTTTT
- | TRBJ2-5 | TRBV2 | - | CASSQASGVETQYF | TGTGCCAGCAGTCAGGCCTCGGGAGTGGAGACCCAGTACTTC
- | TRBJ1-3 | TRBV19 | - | CASPGARGNTIYF | TGTGCCAGCCCAGGTGCTCGTGGAAACACCATATATTTT
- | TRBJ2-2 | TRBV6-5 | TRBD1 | CASSSPGGEAGELFF | TGTGCCAGCAGTTCCCCAGGGGGAGAGGCCGGGGAGCTGTTTTTT
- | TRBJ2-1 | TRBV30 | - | CAWSVNYGSNNEQFF | TGTGCCTGGAGTGTAAACTACGGGAGTAACAATGAGCAGTTCTTC
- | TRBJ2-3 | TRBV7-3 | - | CASSSSSLSTDTQYF | TGTGCCAGCAGCTCTTCTAGTCTGAGCACAGATACGCAGTATTTT
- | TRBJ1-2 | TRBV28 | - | CASSSPGQGYGYTF | TGTGCCAGCAGTTCCCCGGGACAAGGCTATGGCTACACCTTC
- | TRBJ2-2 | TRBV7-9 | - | CASSLGGPTGELFF | TGTGCCAGCAGCTTAGGGGGCCCCACCGGGGAGCTGTTTTTT
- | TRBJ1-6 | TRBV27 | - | CASSFSRGGSPLHF | TGTGCCAGCAGTTTTAGCAGGGGTGGTTCACCCCTCCACTTT
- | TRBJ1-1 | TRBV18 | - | CASSPPVAGEGGTEAFF | TGTGCCAGCTCACCACCCGTGGCAGGGGAAGGTGGGACTGAAGCTTTCTTT
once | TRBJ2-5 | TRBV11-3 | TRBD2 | CASSLGSGNTQETQYF | TGTGCCAGCAGCTTAGGTAGCGGGAATACTCAAGAGACCCAGTACTTC
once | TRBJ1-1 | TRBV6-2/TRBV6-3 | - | CASSSGLPNEAFF | TGTGCCAGCAGTTCGGGACTCCCGAATGAAGCTTTCTTT
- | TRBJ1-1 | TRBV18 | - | CASSPYRDEAFF | TGTGCCAGCTCACCATACCGGGATGAAGCTTTCTTT
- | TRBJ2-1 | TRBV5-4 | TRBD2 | CASSFGREVYNEQFF | TGTGCCAGCAGCTTCGGGCGGGAGGTTTACAATGAGCAGTTCTTC
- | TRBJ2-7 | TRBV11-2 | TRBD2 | CASSLELAGSVSSYEQYF | TGTGCCAGCAGCTTAGAACTAGCGGGCTCGGTCAGCTCCTACGAGCAGTACTTC
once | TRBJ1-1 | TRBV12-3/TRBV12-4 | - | CASSLSGNTEAFF | TGTGCCAGCAGTTTAAGCGGGAACACTGAAGCTTTCTTT
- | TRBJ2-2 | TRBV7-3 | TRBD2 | CASSLAGGSNTGELFF | TGTGCCAGCAGCTTAGCGGGAGGTTCGAACACCGGGGAGCTGTTTTTT
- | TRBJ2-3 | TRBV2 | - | CASSEALSTDTQYF | TGTGCCAGCAGTGAAGCACTGAGCACAGATACGCAGTATTTT
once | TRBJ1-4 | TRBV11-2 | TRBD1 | CASSPTGQGTEKLFF | TGTGCCAGCAGCCCCACCGGACAGGGGACTGAAAAACTGTTTTTT
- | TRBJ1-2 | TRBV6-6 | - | CASASGDGYTF | TGTGCCAGCGCTTCGGGTGATGGCTACACCTTC
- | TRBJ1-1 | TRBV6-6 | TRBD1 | CASSRDSMNTEAFF | TGTGCCAGCAGCAGGGACAGCATGAACACTGAAGCTTTCTTT
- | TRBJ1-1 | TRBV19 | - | CASSMLRGRMNTEAFF | TGTGCCAGTAGTATGCTCCGTGGCAGGATGAACACTGAAGCTTTCTTT
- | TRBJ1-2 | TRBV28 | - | CASRGTPGYTF | TGTGCCAGCAGGGGGACTCCTGGCTACACCTTC
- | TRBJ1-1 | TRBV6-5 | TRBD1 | CASSRQGGEAFF | TGTGCCAGCAGTCGACAGGGAGGTGAAGCTTTCTTT
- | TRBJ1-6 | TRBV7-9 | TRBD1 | CASSPPGQGNSPLHF | TGTGCCAGCAGCCCGCCGGGACAGGGGAATTCACCCCTCCACTTT
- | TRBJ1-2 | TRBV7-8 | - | CASSLVRGLDYGYTF | TGTGCCAGCAGCTTAGTGCGGGGGTTAGACTATGGCTACACCTTC
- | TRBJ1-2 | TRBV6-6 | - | CASSPDSDGYTF | TGTGCCAGCAGCCCCGACTCCGATGGCTACACCTTC
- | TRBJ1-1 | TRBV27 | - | CASSSHGGLNTEAFF | TGTGCCAGCAGTTCCCACGGGGGGTTGAACACTGAAGCTTTCTTT
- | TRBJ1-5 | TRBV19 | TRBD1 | CASSITGVSQPQHF | TGTGCCAGTAGTATCACAGGGGTCAGTCAGCCCCAGCATTTT